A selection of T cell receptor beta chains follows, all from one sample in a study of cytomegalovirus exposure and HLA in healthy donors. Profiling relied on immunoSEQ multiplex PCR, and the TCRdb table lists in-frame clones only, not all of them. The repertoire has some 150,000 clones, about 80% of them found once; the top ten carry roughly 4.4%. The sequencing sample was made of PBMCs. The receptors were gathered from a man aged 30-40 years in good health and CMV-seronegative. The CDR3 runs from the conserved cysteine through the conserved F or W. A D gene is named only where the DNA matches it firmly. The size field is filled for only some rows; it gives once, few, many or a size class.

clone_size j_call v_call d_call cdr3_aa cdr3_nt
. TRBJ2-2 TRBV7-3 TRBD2 CASSLNGRSGGLFF TGTGCCAGCAGCTTAAACGGGAGGAGTGGTGGGCTGTTTTTT
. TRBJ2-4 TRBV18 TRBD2 CASSPQLAPAKNIQYF TGTGCCAGCTCACCCCAACTAGCGCCAGCCAAAAACATTCAGTACTTC
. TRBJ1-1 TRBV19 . CASSIVAGSPQIF TGTGCCAGTAGTATAGTCGCGGGCTCCCCGCAAATTTTT
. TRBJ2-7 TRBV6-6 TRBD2 CASTHPGGLYEQYF TGTGCCAGCACCCACCCGGGAGGGCTCTACGAGCAGTACTTC
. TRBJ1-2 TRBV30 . CAWSVASLRGYTF TGTGCCTGGAGTGTAGCGTCCCTGAGAGGCTACACCTTC
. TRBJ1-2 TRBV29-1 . CSVEGAGYGYTF TGCAGCGTTGAAGGGGCGGGGTATGGCTACACCTTC
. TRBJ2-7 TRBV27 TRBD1 CASSWTGDSYEQYF TGTGCCAGCAGTTGGACAGGCGACTCCTACGAGCAGTACTTC
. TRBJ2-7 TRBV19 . CASSTLRGAYEQYF TGTGCCAGTAGTACACTCAGGGGAGCCTACGAGCAGTACTTC
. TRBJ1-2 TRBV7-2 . CASSLKRINYGYTF TGTGCCAGCAGCTTAAAGAGGATTAACTATGGCTACACCTTC
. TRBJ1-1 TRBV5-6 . CASSKGAEAFF TGTGCCAGCAGCAAGGGGGCTGAAGCTTTCTTT
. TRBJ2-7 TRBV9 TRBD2 CASSVGSGNADEQYF TGTGCCAGCAGCGTAGGTAGCGGGAACGCGGACGAGCAGTACTTC
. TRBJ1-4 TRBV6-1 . CASSEQISNEKLFF TGTGCCAGCAGTGAACAGATATCTAATGAAAAACTGTTTTTT
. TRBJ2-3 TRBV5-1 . CASSPSGSEGTDTQYF TGCGCCAGCAGCCCCTCGGGTTCGGAAGGCACAGATACGCAGTATTTT
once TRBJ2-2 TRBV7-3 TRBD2 CASGLGLAGGTGELFF TGTGCCAGCGGCCTCGGACTAGCGGGAGGCACCGGGGAGCTGTTTTTT
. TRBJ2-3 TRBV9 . CASSPGSDTQYF TGTGCCAGCAGCCCCGGTAGCGATACGCAGTATTTT
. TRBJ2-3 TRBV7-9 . CASSLDNSPSSTDTQYF TGTGCCAGCAGCTTAGACAACAGTCCTTCTAGCACAGATACGCAGTATTTT
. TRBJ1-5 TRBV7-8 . CASSLVILGEVDQPQHF TGTGCCAGCAGCTTAGTAATTTTAGGGGAGGTAGATCAGCCCCAGCATTTT
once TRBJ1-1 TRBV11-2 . CASSFPKGGSDTEAFF TGTGCCAGCAGCTTCCCCAAAGGGGGTTCGGACACTGAAGCTTTCTTT
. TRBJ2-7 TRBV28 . CASRSPGGGLYEQYF TGTGCCAGCAGATCCCCAGGGGGAGGACTCTACGAGCAGTACTTC
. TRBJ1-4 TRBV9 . CASSVGDNQSGKLFF TGTGCCAGCAGCGTAGGGGACAACCAGAGCGGAAAACTGTTTTTT
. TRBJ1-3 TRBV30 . CAWNRKGSGNTIYF TGTGCCTGGAACAGGAAGGGCTCTGGAAACACCATATATTTT
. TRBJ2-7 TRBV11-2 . CASSLELASSYEQYF TGTGCCAGCAGCTTAGAACTAGCTAGCTCCTACGAGCAGTACTTC
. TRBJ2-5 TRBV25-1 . CASSENPTGQETQYF TGTGCCAGCAGTGAAAACCCGACCGGGCAAGAGACCCAGTACTTC
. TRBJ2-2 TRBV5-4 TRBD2 CASSLDSGSGRPGELFF TGTGCCAGCAGCTTGGACTCTGGTAGCGGGAGACCCGGGGAGCTGTTTTTT
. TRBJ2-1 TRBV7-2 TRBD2 CAIIAGGEQFF TGTGCCATCATAGCGGGCGGCGAGCAGTTCTTC
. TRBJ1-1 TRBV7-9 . CASSLGGPMNTEAFF TGTGCCAGCAGCTTAGGGGGGCCAATGAACACTGAAGCTTTCTTT
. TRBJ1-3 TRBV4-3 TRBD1 CASSRLTGVEGNTIYF TGCGCCAGCAGCCGATTGACAGGGGTAGAGGGAAACACCATATATTTT
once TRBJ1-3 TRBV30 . CAWTVRGSGNTIYF TGTGCCTGGACCGTAAGGGGGTCCGGAAACACCATATATTTT
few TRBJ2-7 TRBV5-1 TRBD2 CASSFGLAGGRGYEQYF TGCGCCAGCAGCTTCGGACTAGCGGGGGGGCGGGGGTACGAGCAGTACTTC
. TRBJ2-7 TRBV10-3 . CAIRVTDYEQYF TGTGCCATCCGTGTCACAGACTACGAGCAGTACTTC
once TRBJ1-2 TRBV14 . CASSQTGYGYTF TGTGCCAGCAGCCAAACCGGGTATGGCTACACCTTC
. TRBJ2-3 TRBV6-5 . CASSYGQNTDTQYF TGTGCCAGCAGTTATGGACAGAACACAGATACGCAGTATTTT
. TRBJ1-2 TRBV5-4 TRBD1 CASSPRDRVNNYGYTF TGTGCCAGCAGCCCAAGAGACAGGGTTAATAACTATGGCTACACCTTC
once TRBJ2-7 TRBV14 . CASSRVGGGYEQYF TGTGCCAGCAGCCGAGTAGGGGGGGGCTACGAGCAGTACTTC
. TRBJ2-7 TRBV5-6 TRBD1 CASSNYRTGYEQYF TGTGCCAGCAGCAATTACCGGACAGGGTACGAGCAGTACTTC
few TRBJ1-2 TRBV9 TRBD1 CASSVRDRPSLAYGYTF TGTGCCAGCAGCGTCCGGGACAGGCCCTCCCTTGCCTATGGCTACACCTTC
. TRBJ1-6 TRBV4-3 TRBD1 CASSQVQGYSPLHF TGCGCCAGCAGCCAAGTACAGGGGTACTCACCCCTCCACTTT
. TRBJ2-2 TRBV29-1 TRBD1 CSSTGRDTGELFF TGCAGCTCGACAGGGCGGGACACCGGGGAGCTGTTTTTT
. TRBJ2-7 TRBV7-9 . CASSLGILRDTSYEQYF TGTGCCAGCAGCTTAGGCATACTTCGGGACACCTCCTACGAGCAGTACTTC
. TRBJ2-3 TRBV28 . CASSSSADTQYF TGTGCCAGCAGTTCTAGCGCTGATACGCAGTATTTT
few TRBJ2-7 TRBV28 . CASSLDNPYEQYF TGTGCCAGCAGTTTGGACAACCCCTACGAGCAGTACTTC
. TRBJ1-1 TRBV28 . CASTPTTGNTEAFF TGTGCCAGCACGCCTACCACCGGGAACACTGAAGCTTTCTTT